Each of the 25 T cell receptor beta chains below was sequenced from the same sample in a study of cytomegalovirus exposure and HLA in healthy donors. PCR employed 60 Vbeta and 13 Jbeta primers. Sequencing used immunoSEQ multiplex PCR; TCRdb keeps in-frame clones, though not all of them. Of 210,000 or so clones in the sample, approximately 82% are singletons; the top ten hold about a tenth. Sample: PBMCs. The origin of the receptors is a woman in her forties or fifties in good health and CMV-seropositive.

The gene calls are TRBV5-1 and TRBJ2-1; 8 bases match TRBD2. CDR1 SGHRS and CDR2 YFSETQ come from the germline V gene. CDR3 length: 15 amino acids. V lost 0 bases, J lost 8 bases, and 7 bases stayed unmatched. The CDR3 sequence is CASSLVAGGGDEQFF. The CDR3 DNA sequence: TGCGCCAGCAGCTTGGTGGCGGGGGGCGGGGATGAGCAGTTCTTC.

This sequence joins TRBV5-4 and TRBJ2-5, with 8 bases identical to TRBD2. Germline lookup yields CDR1 SGHNT and CDR2 YYREEE (reference sequence). With V trimmed by 1 base and J by 5 bases, 7 bases remained unmatched. This CDR3 has 15 amino acids. CDR3 in amino acids: CASSLYGGGGETQYF. The DNA of the CDR3 is TGTGCCAGCAGCTTGTACGGGGGCGGGGGGGAGACCCAGTACTTC.

The rearrangement joins TRBV10-3 to TRBJ1-1, with a possible D match to TRBD1 (6 bases). Germline loops: CDR1 ENHRY, CDR2 SYGVKD. The CDR3 is 12 amino acids. V lost 8 bases, J lost 7 bases, and 14 bases lay in between. This CDR3 is CAIARGAGEAFF. The DNA of the CDR3 is TGTGCCATCGCCAGGGGCGCGGGTGAAGCTTTCTTT.

The gene calls are TRBV6-5 and TRBJ2-2, with 7 bases lining up with TRBD1. The germline V gene encodes CDR1 MNHEY and CDR2 SVGAGI. This CDR3 contains 14 residues. Unmatched junction bases numbered 6, after V lost 6 bases and J lost 5 bases. CDR3 coding DNA: TGTGCCAGCAGGGAGACAGGGAGTACCGGGGAGCTGTTTTTT. It translates to CASRETGSTGELFF.

The chain carries TRBV6-6 and TRBJ1-2; no firm D call. The CDR3 is 15 amino acids. V was cut by 6 bases and J by 3 bases, with 17 bases left in between. Germline V gene sequence: CDR1 MNHNY, CDR2 SVGAGI (reference sequence). The CDR3 nucleotides read TGTGCCAGCAGCCCCAACAACAGACGAGACTATGGCTACACCTTC. Residues: CASSPNNRRDYGYTF.

In regard to this clone: The sample contains more than one DNA sequence encoding this CDR3. The chain has TRBV6-5 and TRBJ1-2; possibly TRBD1 for D (6 bases). Germline assignment: CDR1 MNHEY and CDR2 SVGAGI. This CDR3 has 12 amino acids. V was shortened by 5 bases and J by 7 bases, with 11 bases between the two germline ends. Here the CDR3 reads CASSRTGFGYTF. As DNA, the CDR3 is TGTGCCAGCAGTCGTACAGGGTTTGGCTACACCTTC.

The rearrangement joins TRBV6-5 to TRBJ1-2, with TRBD1 matching 9 bases. J lost 2 bases, V lost 5 bases, and 6 bases had no gene match. The V gene's germline CDR1 is MNHEY and CDR2 SVGAGI. CDR3 size: 15 residues. The CDR3 DNA follows: TGTGCCAGCAGTCCCACGGGGACAGGGAACTATGGCTACACCTTC. Amino acids: CASSPTGTGNYGYTF.

The J gene is TRBJ2-3, the V gene TRBV2; D is perhaps TRBD1 (5 bases). From germline, CDR1 is SNHLY and CDR2 FYNNEI. V gave up 2 bases and J gave up 10 bases, with 13 bases separating them. The CDR3 is made up of 13 amino acids. CDR3 protein: CASSESGQSAQYF. The CDR3 DNA sequence: TGTGCCAGCAGTGAATCAGGACAAAGCGCGCAGTATTTT.

The V and J genes are TRBV19 and TRBJ1-1; 7 bases align to TRBD1. The ends lost 7 bases at V and 4 bases at J; junction bases unmatched: 6. Germline loops: CDR1 LNHDA, CDR2 SQIVND (reference sequence). The CDR3 sequence is 13 residues long. The CDR3 DNA sequence: TGTGCCAGTACGGACAGGACGACCACTGAAGCTTTCTTT. This codes for CASTDRTTTEAFF.

The V call is TRBV29-1, the J call TRBJ1-2; a possible D gene is TRBD1 (5 bases). CDR1 is SQVTM, CDR2 ANQGSEA, per germline. The CDR3 spans 11 residues. V shed 6 bases and J shed 5 bases, with 10 bases lying between them. CDR3 coding DNA: TGCAGCGTAACAGGAACTTATGGCTACACCTTC. This sequence encodes CSVTGTYGYTF.

The chain joins TRBV9 to TRBJ2-6; TRBD2 matches 7 bases. The CDR3 totals 14 residues. CDR1 and CDR2 from the germline V gene are SGDLS and YYNGEE. The ends lost 0 bases at V and 13 bases at J; junction bases unmatched: 7. CDR3 sequence reads: CASSVGGVRGVLTF. As DNA, the CDR3 is TGTGCCAGCAGCGTAGGGGGGGTGCGGGGGGTCCTGACTTTC.

Comments on this clone: Germline and junction disagree at one end, which may indicate a read error. This chain's CDR3 is CAVERGGRGEQFF. CDR3 DNA: TGCGCGGTCGAGCGGGGGGGCCGGGGTGAGCAGTTCTTC. The rearrangement links TRBV30 to TRBJ2-1; 10 positions match TRBD2. The CDR3 is 13 residues long. Germline V CDR1 and CDR2: GTSNPN, SVGIG (reference sequence).

This clone was seen only once. The chain couples TRBV18 to TRBJ2-5; D is possibly TRBD1 (6 bases). The CDR3 spans 15 residues. V was pared by 0 bases and J by 1 base, with 9 bases between. Looked up from germline, CDR1 is KGHSH and CDR2 is LQKENI. CDR3 DNA sequence: TGTGCCAGCTCACCACCGGGACAAGTCCAAGAGACCCAGTACTTC. The encoded protein is CASSPPGQVQETQYF.

V gene TRBV29-1 combines with J gene TRBJ1-1, with 9 bases matching TRBD1. V lost 7 bases and J lost 7; bases outside the gene matches: 13. The CDR3 length is 14 residues. The germline V gene has CDR1 SQVTM and CDR2 ANQGSEA. The CDR3 loop reads CSASRDRVLGEAFF. CDR3 coding DNA: TGCAGCGCTAGCCGGGACAGGGTTTTGGGTGAAGCTTTCTTT.

The table lists this clone with a count of one. The rearrangement joins TRBV7-2 to TRBJ1-6; no reliable D call. V was trimmed by 1 base and J by 0 bases, leaving 4 bases between them. The CDR3 covers 15 residues. CDR1 and CDR2 from the germline V gene are SGHTA and FQGNSA. The CDR3 reads CASSLDSSYNSPLHF. As DNA, the CDR3 is TGTGCCAGCAGCTTAGATAGCTCCTATAATTCACCCCTCCACTTT.

The chain uses TRBV28 and TRBJ1-5; the D is unclear. Trimming removed 2 bases at V and 1 base at J, with 6 bases between. Germline V gene data show CDR1 as MDHEN and CDR2 as SYDVKM. The CDR3 is 14 amino acids. The CDR3: CASSLLQSNQPQHF. In DNA, the CDR3 is TGTGCCAGCAGTTTACTACAGAGCAATCAGCCCCAGCATTTT.

The rearrangement links TRBV5-4 to TRBJ1-2, with unresolved D. V lost 0 bases to trimming and J lost 0 bases, with 12 bases between them. The CDR3 covers 16 residues. Germline assignment: CDR1 SGHNT and CDR2 YYREEE (reference sequence). In DNA, the CDR3 is TGTGCCAGCAGCTTGGCCCTACAGCCGACTAACTATGGCTACACCTTC. Amino acid sequence: CASSLALQPTNYGYTF.

The rearrangement joins TRBV7-9 to TRBJ2-7, with 8 bases identical to TRBD2. Germline CDR1 reads SEHNR; CDR2 reads FQNEAQ (reference sequence). The CDR3 consists of 15 residues. Trimming removed 6 bases from V and 5 bases from J; junction bases left unmatched: 12. CDR3 nucleotide sequence: TGTGCCAGCAGGCCCACTAGCGGACGTCCGGACGAGCAGTACTTC. Its protein product is CASRPTSGRPDEQYF. The full variable domain, with the rest looked up from reference TRBV7-9 and TRBJ2-7, is DTGVSQNPRHKITKRGQNVTFRCDPISEHNRLYWYRQTLGQGPEFLTYFQNEAQLEKSRLLSDRFSAERPKGSFSTLEIQRTEQGDSAMYLCASRPTSGRPDEQYFGPGTRLTVT.

The chain combines TRBV23-1 with TRBJ1-1; 10 bases line up with TRBD1. TRBV23-1 is an open reading frame, and its role is uncertain. The CDR3 sequence is 17 residues long. The ends lost 8 bases at V and 4 bases at J; junction bases unmatched: 16. The CDR3 region is CASRTGTGDSPGTEAFF. The CDR3 coding sequence is TGCGCCAGCCGCACCGGGACAGGGGATAGTCCGGGCACTGAAGCTTTCTTT.

The rearrangement joins TRBV28 to TRBJ2-7; possible D gene TRBD1, 6 bases. This CDR3 contains 13 residues. CDR1 MDHEN and CDR2 SYDVKM come from the germline V gene. The V end was cut by 3 bases, the J end by 3 bases, with 9 bases between. The CDR3, as DNA: TGTGCCAGCAGTTTGCCGGACAGCTACGAGCAGTACTTC. It is translated as CASSLPDSYEQYF.

V and J are TRBV4-3 and TRBJ1-2; TRBD1 matches at 8 bases. The J segment lost 4 bases and the V segment lost 4 bases, leaving 8 bases of the junction unmatched. Germline values: CDR1 LGHNA, CDR2 YSLEER. There are 15 residues in the CDR3. In DNA form, the CDR3 reads TGCGCCAGCAGCCTAGACAGGGGAACCGCCTATGGCTACACCTTC. Residues: CASSLDRGTAYGYTF.

The chain carries TRBV9 and TRBJ1-1, with 10 bases fitting TRBD1. Trimming removed 3 bases from V and 7 bases from J; junction bases left unmatched: 6. The V gene's germline CDR1 is SGDLS and CDR2 YYNGEE. The CDR3 is made up of 14 amino acids. Written as DNA, the CDR3 is TGTGCCAGCAGCGAGGACAGGGGGGCTCATGAAGCTTTCTTT. It specifies CASSEDRGAHEAFF.

The genes are TRBV30 and TRBJ1-2; tentative D call: TRBD1 (5 bases). Trimming stripped 1 base from V and 3 bases from J, with 6 bases between. The germline V gene encodes CDR1 GTSNPN and CDR2 SVGIG (reference sequence). This CDR3 is 12 amino acids long. The CDR3 sequence: CAWSGGDYGYTF. As DNA, the CDR3 is TGTGCCTGGAGTGGGGGGGACTATGGCTACACCTTC. The variable domain in full, completed from reference TRBV30 and TRBJ1-2, reads SQTIHQWPATLVQPVGSPLSLECTVEGTSNPNLYWYRQAAGRGLQLLFYSVGIGQISSEVPQNLSASRPQDRQFILSSKKLLLSDSGFYLCAWSGGDYGYTFGSGTRLTVV.

This clone has just one count. The chain has TRBV19 and TRBJ2-5, with 8 nucleotides matching TRBD2. The CDR3 is 15 amino acids. V lost 5 bases and J lost 4; bases outside the gene matches: 9. The germline V gene has CDR1 LNHDA and CDR2 SQIVND (reference sequence). CDR3 nucleotide sequence: TGTGCCAGTAGTCCGAGTAGCGGGGTATTAGAGACCCAGTACTTC. Amino acid sequence: CASSPSSGVLETQYF.

J is TRBJ1-2 and V is TRBV7-9; possible D gene TRBD1, 5 bases. The CDR3 extends over 14 amino acids. The V end was cut by 0 bases, the J end by 8 bases, with 13 bases between. Germline V gene sequence: CDR1 SEHNR, CDR2 FQNEAQ (reference sequence). The CDR3 sequence: CASSLASQGHGYTF. The CDR3 bases are TGTGCCAGCAGCTTAGCCAGCCAGGGTCACGGCTACACCTTC.